This T cell receptor (beta chain) emerged from a study of CD8+CD57+ T cells in acquired aplastic anemia (dated by TCRdb to the late 2010s). About the study as a whole: A mean of approximately 3 ug of DNA, ranging from 0.2 to 27.4 ug, was extracted from sorted CD4+ and CD8+ cells.

TCR beta VDJ combination and CDR3 sequence profiling used genomic DNA as the template. An Illumina HiSeq 2000 was the platform used for TCR repertoire sequencing. On the study's bioinformatics: Repertoires were assessed using TRBV/TRBJ rearrangement plots, CDR3 size and DJ length profiles, and Simpson's diversity index. The immunodominant clone was defined as the most abundant DNA sequence in deep sequencing data. CDR3 amino acid sequences were checked for sharing between subjects and were compared against published repertoires and the VDJdb database. TCRdb reprocessed the public reads (quality trimming at Q25 with fastp, clone calling with MiXCR) and kept in-frame beta chains. Duplicate CDR3 protein sequences are folded into a single record with the most common DNA and genes. TCRdb, not the authors, supplied the V and J calls. The sample table holds around 250,000 distinct CDR3 sequences, of which about 56% were seen once. The top ten hold 7.5% to 9% of the sample.

The study deep-sequenced TCR repertoires of sorted CD4+ and CD8+ blood T cells from severe aplastic anemia patients and healthy subjects. Ficoll-Paque density gradient centrifugation was used to isolate peripheral blood mononuclear cells. Before DNA was extracted, CD4+ and CD8+ T cells were sorted using either FACS or magnetic beads. Notes on this clonotype: Its antigen is currently not known. Base quality data are lacking; no much larger clone is found one base away.

Overall study results and their limits: Between patients and healthy controls, no significant difference in CD8+ Simpson's diversity was found (P=0.060). Approximately 31 CD8+ CDR3 sequences were found in both patients and controls but appeared to be highly expressed in patients and within the immunodominant clones of the patients.

The sample was sorted CD4+, CD8+, or CD8+CD57+ T cells (not recorded which) from PBMCs. The TCR sequence derives from a human donor with severe aplastic anemia or a healthy control (not recorded which).

The CDR3 reads as follows: CASSVWGSSYNEQFF. The bases are TGTGCCAGCAGCGTATGGGGGAGCTCCTACAATGAGCAGTTCTTC. The rearranged chain carries TRBV9 and TRBJ2-1; the D gene may be TRBD1 or TRBD2, since each aligns over 5 bases. The germline V gene encodes CDR1 SGDLS and CDR2 YYNGEE. The CDR3, cysteine through phenylalanine, is 15 amino acids long. The DNA shown is the 45-base CDR3, in frame from base 1. Trimming at the junction amounts to 1 base on V and 0 bases on J, and the germline ends lie 8 bases apart.